This record concerns one T cell receptor beta chain sequence. The data belong to a study of blood T cell repertoires in COVID-19. CDR1 is SGHAT and CDR2 is FQNNGV in the germline V gene. J gave up 3 bases and V 5 bases, and 3 bases lay outside the gene matches. The CDR3 covers 13 residues. Assay: immunoSEQ multiplex PCR; the TCRdb copy retains only in-frame clones and omits some. This table holds roughly 300,000 clones, approximately 91% found once. The chain joins TRBV11-2 to TRBJ1-2, with 7 bases matching TRBD1. Sequencing input: PBMCs or T cells enriched from blood (not recorded which). The source of this sequence is a woman between 35 and 50 years old with acute COVID-19. CDR3 DNA: TGTGCCAGCAGCCGCGGGACAGACTATGGCTACACCTTC. Translating it yields CASSRGTDYGYTF.